These 18 T cell receptor beta chains were all obtained from the same sample, sequenced in a study of radiation and T cells in renal cell carcinoma. Time point defined: baseline pretreatment blood. Treatment described: 15 Gy SBRT to primary tumor, nephrectomy 4 weeks later. Sequencing used immunoSEQ multiplex PCR; TCRdb keeps in-frame clones, though not all of them. The sample has 110,000 to 150,000 clones, over 80% seen once. Source: blood, taken from a patient whose treatment included radiotherapy and nephrectomy. These receptors were collected from a woman between 45 and 60 years old with renal cell carcinoma.

The CDR3 bases are TGTGCCAGCAGCTCGGGACTAGCGGGAGAGGGGCAGTACTTC. Translating gives CASSSGLAGEGQYF. The chain employs TRBV7-2 and TRBJ2-7; 14 bases match TRBD2. The CDR3 has 14 residues. Trimming cost V 4 bases and J 9 bases; bases outside gene matches: 5. CDR1 and CDR2 from the germline V gene are SGHTA and FQGNSA.

The V and J genes are TRBV7-8 and TRBJ1-3; 9 bases are a match to TRBD1. CDR3 length equals 17 residues. Germline CDR1 reads SGHVS; CDR2 reads FQNEAQ. Unmatched junction bases numbered 8, after V lost 5 bases and J lost 0 bases. The DNA for the CDR3 is TGTGCCAGCAGCCCAGGGACAGGGCCTCACTCTGGAAACACCATATATTTT. Translation gives CASSPGTGPHSGNTIYF.

The V gene is TRBV27, the J gene TRBJ2-5, with D hard to call. Germline V gene lookup returns CDR1 MNHEY and CDR2 SMNVEV (reference sequence). The CDR3 spans 12 residues. V lost 6 bases to trimming and J lost 5 bases, with 10 bases between them. The CDR3 coding sequence is TGTGCCAGCAGGGGGATAGGCGAGACCCAGTACTTC. This codes for CASRGIGETQYF.

This clone was observed a handful of times. This chain connects TRBV9 to TRBJ2-7; D is perhaps TRBD1 (5 bases). The V end was cut by 10 bases, the J end by 5 bases, with 10 bases between. CDR1 and CDR2 (germline): SGDLS, YYNGEE. The CDR3 sequence is 10 residues long. CDR3 sequence reads: CAGQGHEQYF. The CDR3 nucleotides read TGTGCCGGACAAGGCCACGAGCAGTACTTC.

This chain connects TRBV19 to TRBJ2-1; 9 bases are a match to TRBD2. With V trimmed by 7 bases and J by 8 bases, 12 bases remained unmatched. Germline CDR1 LNHDA, CDR2 SQIVND (reference sequence). This CDR3 spans 15 amino acids. The CDR3 is CASTKGGRGKDEQFF. The DNA for the CDR3 is TGTGCCAGTACCAAGGGCGGGAGGGGTAAGGATGAGCAGTTCTTC.

The rearrangement joins TRBV9 to TRBJ2-1; D ambiguous. CDR1 and CDR2 from the germline V gene are SGDLS and YYNGEE. V shed 0 bases and J shed 0 bases, with 7 bases lying between them. The CDR3 contains 15 residues. CDR3 in DNA: TGTGCCAGCAGCGTAGAGGTGAGCTCCTACAATGAGCAGTTCTTC. It yields the protein CASSVEVSSYNEQFF. The whole variable domain, filled in from reference TRBV9 and TRBJ2-1, reads DSGVTQTPKHLITATGQRVTLRCSPRSGDLSVYWYQQSLDQGLQFLIQYYNGEERAKGNILERFSAQQFPDLHSELNLSSLELGDSALYFCASSVEVSSYNEQFFGPGTRLTVL.

A few counts support this clone. The J gene is TRBJ2-3, the V gene TRBV4-2; D gene uncertain. Trimming shortened V by 2 bases and J by 1 base, and 7 bases separated the two germline ends. Germline assignment: CDR1 LGHNA and CDR2 YNFKEQ. The CDR3 has 14 amino acids. The CDR3 region has the DNA TGTGCCAGCAGCCAAATTACTGGCACAGATACGCAGTATTTT. It is translated as CASSQITGTDTQYF.

The rearrangement joins TRBV4-2 to TRBJ2-5, with a weak D call TRBD2 (6 bases). The germline V gene encodes CDR1 LGHNA and CDR2 YNFKEQ. The CDR3 covers 13 residues. V was shortened by 4 bases and J by 2 bases, with 8 bases between the two germline ends. CDR3 loop: CASSPSEQETQYF. CDR3 coding DNA: TGTGCCAGCAGCCCTAGCGAACAAGAGACCCAGTACTTC.

This clone was seen more than once but under ten times. This chain links TRBV5-6 with TRBJ1-6; D unclear. Germline V gives CDR1 SGHDT, CDR2 YYEEEE. The V and J ends lost 4 bases and 13 bases respectively, with 15 bases between them. This CDR3 contains 13 residues. CDR3 loop: CASSPPRGWPLHF. DNA of the CDR3: TGTGCCAGCAGCCCCCCTCGAGGGTGGCCCCTCCACTTT.

This chain links TRBV10-3 with TRBJ2-7; D is ambiguous. This CDR3 comprises 13 residues. Trimming cost V 3 bases and J 5 bases, with 11 bases left between them. The germline V gene has CDR1 ENHRY and CDR2 SYGVKD. The CDR3 region is CAISDFDTNEQYF. CDR3 DNA: TGTGCCATCAGTGATTTCGATACGAACGAGCAGTACTTC.

The chain combines TRBV2 with TRBJ2-5; D might be TRBD2 (6 bases). CDR3 length: 15 residues. Germline values: CDR1 SNHLY, CDR2 FYNNEI. V dropped 6 bases and J dropped 2 bases, with 16 bases sitting between them. CDR3 coding DNA: TGTGCCAGCAGGCTTTTGGGCGGAGGGCAAGAGACCCAGTACTTC. Translating gives CASRLLGGGQETQYF.

The chain joins TRBV10-2 to TRBJ1-5; D not certain. The CDR3 consists of 14 residues. Germline loops: CDR1 WSHSY, CDR2 SAAADI. The ends were cut back, 7 bases at V and 9 bases at J, with 19 bases in the middle. In DNA form, the CDR3 reads TGCGCCAGCACCGAGCGGCTGAGTTGGGGGCCCCAGCATTTT. It translates to CASTERLSWGPQHF.

J is TRBJ2-7 and V is TRBV5-4; D is possibly TRBD1 or TRBD2 (5 bases each). Per the germline V gene, CDR1 is SGHNT and CDR2 is YYREEE (reference sequence). The CDR3 runs 13 residues. V gave up 4 bases and J gave up 0 bases, with 8 bases separating them. This chain's CDR3 is CASSTGTSYEQYF. The DNA of the CDR3 is TGTGCCAGCAGCACGGGGACCTCCTACGAGCAGTACTTC.

The V call is TRBV29-1, the J call TRBJ2-3; a weak D match, TRBD2 (6 bases). This CDR3 comprises 14 residues. Looked up from germline, CDR1 is SQVTM and CDR2 is ANQGSEA. Trimming left V 2 bases short and J 3 bases short, with 12 bases between. CDR3 region: CSVERPGSTDTQYF. The CDR3 DNA reads as TGCAGCGTTGAACGTCCCGGGAGTACAGATACGCAGTATTTT.

The chain recombines TRBV2 with TRBJ2-2; D call uncertain. This CDR3 comprises 17 residues. Germline-derived CDR1 and CDR2 are SNHLY and FYNNEI. V dropped 6 bases and J dropped 2 bases, with 19 bases sitting between them. For the CDR3, the DNA is TGTGCCAGCAGCCATGAGTTAGCAGAAGTCAACACCGGGGAGCTGTTTTTT. This translates into CASSHELAEVNTGELFF.

The rearrangement links TRBV6-6 to TRBJ1-5; D gene ambiguous. This CDR3 spans 11 amino acids. Germline loops: CDR1 MNHNY, CDR2 SVGAGI (reference sequence). V gave up 5 bases and J gave up 7 bases, with 6 bases separating them. The CDR3 spells CASSGGQPQHF. In DNA form, the CDR3 reads TGTGCCAGCAGTGGCGGGCAGCCCCAGCATTTT.

This chain links TRBV14 with TRBJ2-7, with D unclear. V lost 4 bases and J 6 bases, leaving 10 bases between the germline ends. Germline values: CDR1 SGHDN, CDR2 FVKESK. This CDR3 has 12 amino acids. The CDR3 DNA reads as TGTGCCAGCAGCCTTCTGGTCGGCGAGCAGTACTTC. This gives the protein CASSLLVGEQYF.

The chain combines TRBV28 with TRBJ2-7, with D tentatively TRBD1 (5 bases). CDR1 and CDR2 from the germline V gene are MDHEN and SYDVKM. This CDR3 is built from 15 residues. V gave up 5 bases and J gave up 6 bases, with 20 bases separating them. CDR3 sequence reads: CASSPPLGRATEQYF. CDR3 in DNA: TGTGCCAGCAGTCCGCCCCTCGGCAGGGCGACCGAGCAGTACTTC.